Below, 21 T cell receptor beta chains from the same sample are listed, as sequenced in a study of vaccination and CD4 T cells after COVID-19. Regarding treatment: approximately nine-day PBMC culture with coronavirus spike peptide pools or control peptides (ViraFEST assay). An Oncomine TCR Beta short-read assay was used to sequence the DNA from cultured CD4+ T cells. TCRdb reanalysed the PCR reads using MiXCR and keeps one entry per CDR3 protein. Of 15,000 to 20,000 distinct CDR3 sequences listed, 45% to 55% were seen once; the top ten hold approximately 12%. The antigens these receptors bind are not known. The source material was CD4+ T cells from blood, cultured in vitro. The receptor source for this set is a human donor who had recovered from COVID-19.

Written as DNA, the CDR3 is TGTGCCACCAGTGATTGGGGCACTGAGCAGTTCTTC. It codes for CATSDWGTEQFF. The genes are TRBV24-1 and TRBJ2-1, with D perhaps TRBD1 (5 bases). V was pared by 2 bases and J by 9 bases, with 7 bases between. Germline values: CDR1 KGHDR, CDR2 SFDVKD. The CDR3 runs 12 residues.

This clonotype was seen once. The V and J genes are TRBV6-1 and TRBJ2-7; the match to TRBD1 covers 12 bases. Trimming removed 8 bases from V and 4 bases from J; junction bases left unmatched: 3. This CDR3 comprises 13 residues. Germline CDR1 MNHNS, CDR2 SASEGT. The CDR3 here is CASRDRGPYEQYF. CDR3 nucleotides: TGTGCCAGCCGGGACAGGGGGCCGTACGAGCAGTACTTC.

The chain links TRBV6-1 to TRBJ2-7, with 7 bases lining up with TRBD1. This CDR3 spans 15 amino acids. V was clipped by 5 bases and J by 0 bases; unmatched bases: 7. Germline lookup yields CDR1 MNHNS and CDR2 SASEGT. CDR3 DNA: TGTGCCAGCAGTAGAACAGGGGACCCCTCCTACGAGCAGTACTTC. It codes for CASSRTGDPSYEQYF.

The CDR3 is CASRKGRSNQPQHF. The CDR3 region has the DNA TGTGCCAGCAGGAAAGGGAGAAGCAATCAGCCCCAGCATTTT. The chain links TRBV28 to TRBJ1-5; D is unclear. CDR1 is MDHEN and CDR2 is SYDVKM in the germline V gene. The CDR3 is 14 amino acids. V shed 6 bases and J shed 1 base, with 10 bases lying between them. The full variable domain, completed using reference TRBV28 and TRBJ1-5, is DVKVTQSSRYLVKRTGEKVFLECVQDMDHENMFWYRQDPGLGLRLIYFSYDVKMKEKGDIPEGYSVSREKKERFSLILESASTNQTSMYLCASRKGRSNQPQHFGDGTRLSIL.

The chain combines TRBV11-2 with TRBJ1-4, with unresolved D. The CDR3 loop spans 12 amino acids. Germline values: CDR1 SGHAT, CDR2 FQNNGV. Deletions cut 1 base from V and 7 bases from J, with 4 bases between. The DNA for the CDR3 is TGTGCCAGCAGCTTAGGGCGTGAAAAACTGTTTTTT. Protein: CASSLGREKLFF. Based on the CDR3 plus reference TRBV11-2 and TRBJ1-4, the full variable domain is EAGVAQSPRYKIIEKRQSVAFWCNPISGHATLYWYQQILGQGPKLLIQFQNNGVVDDSQLPKDRFSAERLKGVDSTLKIQPAKLEDSAVYLCASSLGREKLFFGSGTQLSVL.

Only a few counts were recorded for this clonotype. The rearrangement joins TRBV6-2 or TRBV6-3 to TRBJ2-5, with D possibly TRBD1 on 5 matching bases. V lost 1 base to trimming and J lost 5 bases, with 20 bases between them. The CDR3 totals 17 residues. CDR1 MNHEY and CDR2 SVGEGT come from the germline V gene. The CDR3 is CASSYYLRDILGETQYF. CDR3 coding DNA: TGTGCCAGCAGTTACTATCTCAGGGATATTCTCGGTGAGACCCAGTACTTC.

The chain uses TRBV7-2 and TRBJ2-5; TRBD2 matches 9 bases. Germline lookup yields CDR1 SGHTA and CDR2 FQGNSA. The V gene end was trimmed by 2 bases and the J gene end by 5 bases; junction bases not matched to a gene: 9. The CDR3 has 16 residues. The chain's CDR3 is CASSLTAGGLGETQYF. In DNA form, the CDR3 reads TGTGCCAGCAGCTTAACGGCGGGGGGGCTAGGTGAGACCCAGTACTTC.

This clonotype was observed a handful of times. The CDR3 DNA reads TGCAGTGCCCAGGACAGGGCTAATTCACCCCTCCACTTT. Amino acid sequence: CSAQDRANSPLHF. This sequence joins TRBV20-1 and TRBJ1-6; 8 bases align to TRBD1. CDR1 is DFQATT and CDR2 is SNEGSKA in the germline V gene (reference sequence). This CDR3 contains 13 residues. Trimming cost V 6 bases and J 6 bases; bases outside gene matches: 4.

This chain joins TRBV5-4 and TRBJ2-7; 9 nucleotides align to TRBD1. Germline loops: CDR1 SGHNT, CDR2 YYREEE (reference sequence). The trim removed 4 bases at V and 3 bases at J, leaving 8 bases unmatched. The CDR3 consists of 15 residues. The CDR3 here is CASSPSRDRVYEQYF. The CDR3 DNA reads TGTGCCAGCAGCCCTTCCCGGGACAGGGTCTACGAGCAGTACTTC. The full variable domain, in which reference TRBV5-4 and TRBJ2-7 provide the parts outside the CDR3, is ETGVTQSPTHLIKTRGQQVTLRCSSQSGHNTVSWYQQALGQGPQFIFQYYREEENGRGNFPPRFSGLQFPNYSSELNVNALELDDSALYLCASSPSRDRVYEQYFGPGTRLTVT.

This sequence joins TRBV20-1 and TRBJ2-7; 12 nucleotides match TRBD2. The germline gives CDR1 DFQATT, CDR2 SNEGSKA (reference sequence). V shed 3 bases, J shed 1 base, and the junction held 4 bases outside the gene matches. The CDR3 is 15 amino acids. The CDR3 nucleotides read TGCAGTGCTAGGACTAGCGGGAGAGTATCCTACGAGCAGTACTTC. Translating it yields CSARTSGRVSYEQYF.

This clonotype came up a few times. The V and J genes are TRBV20-1 and TRBJ1-1; 7 bases fit TRBD1. Germline V gene lookup returns CDR1 DFQATT and CDR2 SNEGSKA (reference sequence). The CDR3 is made up of 13 amino acids. V dropped 3 bases and J dropped 1; count of bases not matched to a gene: 2. CDR3 sequence (DNA): TGCAGTGCTAGTTACAGGGGGAACACTGAAGCTTTCTTT. Protein product: CSASYRGNTEAFF.

This chain connects TRBV6-2 or TRBV6-3 to TRBJ2-1; 7 bases line up with TRBD2. This CDR3 contains 15 residues. The germline V gene has CDR1 MNHEY and CDR2 SVGEGT. The ends lost 5 bases at V and 8 bases at J; junction bases unmatched: 12. The CDR3 bases are TGTGCCAGCAGTCCTCTGGGGGGAGGGCCGGATGAGCAGTTCTTC. This sequence encodes CASSPLGGGPDEQFF.

This chain links TRBV2 with TRBJ2-2, with 7 nucleotides matching TRBD1. There are 14 residues in the CDR3. Germline values: CDR1 SNHLY, CDR2 FYNNEI. V was clipped by 4 bases and J by 4 bases; unmatched bases: 3. The CDR3 is CASSGDRSTGELFF. CDR3 nucleotides: TGTGCCAGCAGTGGGGACAGATCCACCGGGGAGCTGTTTTTT.

In regard to this clonotype: An end of the junction differs from the germline gene, which may be a read error. The rearrangement uses TRBV6-4 and TRBJ1-5; no reliable D call. The CDR3 extends over 13 amino acids. Germline CDR1 and CDR2: MRHNA and SNTAGT. In DNA, the CDR3 is TGTGCCGGCAGTACAGAAAGCAATCAGCCCCAGCATTTT. This gives the protein CAGSTESNQPQHF.

This clonotype was observed once. The chain recombines TRBV19 with TRBJ1-2; D might be TRBD1 (5 bases). Per the germline V gene, CDR1 is LNHDA and CDR2 is SQIVND (reference sequence). The CDR3 is 14 residues long. Trimming took off 6 bases at V and 2 bases at J, with 13 bases between the two ends. CDR3 in DNA: TGTGCCAGTAGACCCCGGGGCGGGAACTATGGCTACACCTTC. Translating it yields CASRPRGGNYGYTF. The variable domain in full, with the rest retrieved from reference TRBV19 and TRBJ1-2, is DGGITQSPKYLFRKEGQNVTLSCEQNLNHDAMYWYRQDPGQGLRLIYYSQIVNDFQKGDIAEGYSVSREKKESFPLTVTSAQKNPTAFYLCASRPRGGNYGYTFGSGTRLTVV.

The chain joins TRBV6-1 to TRBJ1-1; D is undetermined. CDR1 is MNHNS, CDR2 SASEGT, per germline. This CDR3 region has 11 residues. V lost 6 bases, J lost 5 bases, and 7 bases lay in between. The CDR3 bases are TGTGCCAGCAGCTCTAGTACTGAAGCTTTCTTT. Its translation is CASSSSTEAFF.

This sequence joins TRBV20-1 and TRBJ2-1; 8 bases match TRBD2. J lost 8 bases, V lost 6 bases, and 15 bases had no gene match. CDR3 length: 15 amino acids. Germline CDR1 DFQATT, CDR2 SNEGSKA (reference sequence). The CDR3 region is CSAPYGGASGYEQFF. CDR3 DNA sequence: TGCAGTGCACCCTACGGGGGGGCCTCCGGATATGAGCAGTTCTTC.

This clonotype has just a few counts. This chain links TRBV18 with TRBJ1-5; TRBD1 is a possible D gene (5 bases). CDR3 length equals 13 residues. With 0 bases removed from V and 7 bases from J, the gap between germline ends came to 7 bases. Per germline, CDR1 KGHSH and CDR2 LQKENI. CDR3 protein: CASSPPGGQPQHF. The CDR3 DNA reads TGTGCCAGCTCACCACCGGGGGGGCAGCCCCAGCATTTT.

V gene TRBV6-7 combines with J gene TRBJ2-2; 7 nucleotides match TRBD1. TRBV6-7 is an ORF, and what it does is uncertain. With V trimmed by 4 bases and J by 3 bases, 17 bases remained unmatched. The CDR3 has 19 amino acids. The CDR3 DNA reads as TGTGCCAGCAGTTCGGCGCCTGACAGGGCCCTTGTATACACCGGGGAGCTGTTTTTT. Protein: CASSSAPDRALVYTGELFF.

This chain links TRBV20-1 with TRBJ2-7; D is unresolved. The germline CDR1 and CDR2 sequences are DFQATT and SNEGSKA (reference sequence). V was trimmed by 1 base and J by 3 bases, leaving 10 bases between them. The CDR3 length is 13 residues. The CDR3 coding sequence is TGCAGTGCTAGAGGGGGATCCTACTACGAGCAGTACTTC. This sequence encodes CSARGGSYYEQYF.

This clonotype was detected only a few times. The gene calls are TRBV18 and TRBJ1-6, with unresolved D. The CDR3 loop spans 15 amino acids. V dropped 5 bases and J dropped 9 bases, with 17 bases sitting between them. From germline, CDR1 is KGHSH and CDR2 LQKENI. This CDR3 reads CASSNNREFGSPLHF. The CDR3 DNA follows: TGTGCCAGCTCAAACAACCGGGAGTTCGGTTCACCCCTCCACTTT.